The clone carrying this TCR beta chain showed up just a few times. This specimen belongs to a study of blood T cell repertoires in COVID-19. V shed 3 bases and J 4 bases; nucleotides not matched to a gene: 5. Germline CDR1 is SGDLS and CDR2 is YYNGEE. The CDR3 sequence is 14 residues long. Assay: immunoSEQ multiplex PCR; the TCRdb copy retains only in-frame clones and omits some. The table has some 100,000 clones, about 86% seen once. Sequencing used PBMCs or T cells enriched from blood (not recorded which). This TCR was sampled from a woman aged 50 to 60 who had recovered from COVID-19. The J gene is TRBJ2-7, the V gene TRBV9; 9 nucleotides agree with TRBD2. The CDR3 region has the DNA TGTGCCAGCAGCGACGGTAGCGGGAGTTACGAGCAGTACTTC. It specifies CASSDGSGSYEQYF.